This note documents a single TCR beta chain sequence. What this receptor recognizes is not known. No qualities accompany the bases; no much larger clone lies one base away. This specimen belongs to a study of cytomegalovirus exposure and HLA in healthy donors (dated by TCRdb to 2015 to 2018). General notes on the study: A later analysis indicated that the roughly 130 validation repertoires were generated on the platform also employed for the 600 to 750 repertoires of the first cohort. A separate validation cohort of approximately 130 different subjects was used in addition to the 666-subject first cohort. To predict cytomegalovirus infection status, the study brought together high-throughput TCR immunosequencing, statistical association of individual TCRs with disease status, and machine learning. The study aimed to test whether signatures of past pathogen exposure could be identified by cataloging public T cell receptors. General study outcomes and caveats: The classifier was reported to diagnose cytomegalovirus status with high specificity and sensitivity in both the original cohort and the validation cohort. The validation cohort had no HLA typing available for a later analysis, so co-occurrence within that cohort was assessed over all 120 or so repertoires. The study listed 150 to 200 TCR beta chains as associated with cytomegalovirus. Most TCR sequences were seen in very few donors, while some public TCRs were found in many individuals. It was suggested by the authors that the approach could potentially be generalized to other disease states and immunological phenotypes. Of the cluster scores, roughly 95% were above 0 in a later analysis, which found that TCRs clustered in the first cohort also tended to co-occur in the 130 or so validation repertoires. In vitro tests confirmed that a few of the cytomegalovirus-associated TCR beta chains recognize cytomegalovirus antigens.

Libraries were constructed by the immunoSEQ multiplex PCR assay. Per the source publication's procedure: A statistical classification framework was developed to diagnose cytomegalovirus status using the catalog of TCR beta chain sequences. TCRdb's version of the immuneACCESS table is confined to in-frame rearrangements and falls short of the full clone set. An unresolved V gene accounts for under half of the shortfall where checked; the remainder is of unknown origin. V and J calls plus clone size are reproduced from that table; the DNA served to infer D and trimming. This sample gives 100,000 to 150,000 clones in total; 85% to 90% of them show up just once. Clones ranked in the top ten supply 1.5% to 2% of the sample. A distance of 14 bases separates the germline ends of V and J, which lose 1 base and 8 bases respectively. Spanning cysteine to phenylalanine, the CDR3 consists of 14 amino acids. The CDR3 DNA has 42 bases and is translated from base 1. CDR1 and CDR2 were assigned from the germline V gene (reference sequence) as LNHDA and SQIVND.

The donors were included in the validation cohort of some 110 subjects, a group kept apart from the roughly 700-subject first cohort. Sequencing was performed on PBMCs. The chain couples TRBV19 to TRBJ1-2, and TRBD1 may be the D gene, going by 5 matching bases. The sequence was collected from a woman between 18 and 29 years old in good health and CMV-seronegative. CDR3 protein: CASSIAHGTGGYTF. The nucleotide sequence reads TGTGCCAGTAGTATAGCGCACGGGACTGGGGGCTACACCTTC.